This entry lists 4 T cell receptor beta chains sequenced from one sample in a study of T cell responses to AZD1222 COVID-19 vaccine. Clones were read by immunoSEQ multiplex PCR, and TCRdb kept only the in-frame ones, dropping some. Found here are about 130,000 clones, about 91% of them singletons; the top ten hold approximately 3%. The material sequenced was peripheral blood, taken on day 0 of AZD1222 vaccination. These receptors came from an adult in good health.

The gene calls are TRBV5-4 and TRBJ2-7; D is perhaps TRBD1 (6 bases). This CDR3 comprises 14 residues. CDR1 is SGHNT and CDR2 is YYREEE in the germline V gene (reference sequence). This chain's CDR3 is CGAGTSNILDEQYF. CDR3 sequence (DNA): TGTGGGGCCGGGACAAGTAACATTCTGGACGAGCAGTACTTC.

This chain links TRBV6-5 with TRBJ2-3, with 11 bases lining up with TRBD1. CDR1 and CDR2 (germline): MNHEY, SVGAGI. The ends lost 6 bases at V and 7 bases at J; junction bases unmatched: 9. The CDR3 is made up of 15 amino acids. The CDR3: CASSPGQGVGYTQYF. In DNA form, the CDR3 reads TGTGCCAGCAGCCCGGGACAGGGGGTTGGTTATACGCAGTATTTT.

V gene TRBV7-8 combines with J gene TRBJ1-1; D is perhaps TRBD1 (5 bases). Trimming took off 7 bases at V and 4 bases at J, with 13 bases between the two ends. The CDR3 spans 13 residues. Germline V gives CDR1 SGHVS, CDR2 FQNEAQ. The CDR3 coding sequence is TGTGCCAGCACCTCCGGGACGGTCACTGAAGCTTTCTTT. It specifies CASTSGTVTEAFF.

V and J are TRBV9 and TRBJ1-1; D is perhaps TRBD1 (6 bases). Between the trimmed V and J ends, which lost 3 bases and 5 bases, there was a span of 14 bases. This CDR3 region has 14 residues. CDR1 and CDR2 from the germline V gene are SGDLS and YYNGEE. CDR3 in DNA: TGTGCCAGCAGCGCCGCCCCAGGGGTGACTGAAGCTTTCTTT. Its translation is CASSAAPGVTEAFF.